The present entry profiles one T cell receptor beta chain with its context. Its target is unknown. This record belongs to a study of cytomegalovirus exposure and HLA in healthy donors. Findings and caveats of the study: According to reports, the classifier identified cytomegalovirus status with high specificity and sensitivity. In vitro experiments confirmed that a few CMV-associated chains were specific for CMV antigens.

This CDR3 contains 18 residues. V lost 0 bases, J lost 4 bases, and 7 bases stayed unmatched. Germline values: CDR1 SGDLS, CDR2 YYNGEE. The PCR contained 60 Vbeta and 13 Jbeta primers. TCRdb keeps only in-frame clones here, not all; method: immunoSEQ multiplex PCR. Of some 200,000 clones listed, 55% to 75% were seen once; the top ten hold 2.6%. The receptor was isolated from a man aged 35 to 55 in good health and CMV-seropositive. Sequences were obtained from PBMCs. V usage is TRBV9 and J usage is TRBJ2-3; 14 nucleotides agree with TRBD2. The CDR3 loop is CASSVDPGTSGGSDTQYF. The CDR3 bases are TGTGCCAGCAGCGTAGACCCCGGGACTAGCGGGGGATCAGATACGCAGTATTTT.